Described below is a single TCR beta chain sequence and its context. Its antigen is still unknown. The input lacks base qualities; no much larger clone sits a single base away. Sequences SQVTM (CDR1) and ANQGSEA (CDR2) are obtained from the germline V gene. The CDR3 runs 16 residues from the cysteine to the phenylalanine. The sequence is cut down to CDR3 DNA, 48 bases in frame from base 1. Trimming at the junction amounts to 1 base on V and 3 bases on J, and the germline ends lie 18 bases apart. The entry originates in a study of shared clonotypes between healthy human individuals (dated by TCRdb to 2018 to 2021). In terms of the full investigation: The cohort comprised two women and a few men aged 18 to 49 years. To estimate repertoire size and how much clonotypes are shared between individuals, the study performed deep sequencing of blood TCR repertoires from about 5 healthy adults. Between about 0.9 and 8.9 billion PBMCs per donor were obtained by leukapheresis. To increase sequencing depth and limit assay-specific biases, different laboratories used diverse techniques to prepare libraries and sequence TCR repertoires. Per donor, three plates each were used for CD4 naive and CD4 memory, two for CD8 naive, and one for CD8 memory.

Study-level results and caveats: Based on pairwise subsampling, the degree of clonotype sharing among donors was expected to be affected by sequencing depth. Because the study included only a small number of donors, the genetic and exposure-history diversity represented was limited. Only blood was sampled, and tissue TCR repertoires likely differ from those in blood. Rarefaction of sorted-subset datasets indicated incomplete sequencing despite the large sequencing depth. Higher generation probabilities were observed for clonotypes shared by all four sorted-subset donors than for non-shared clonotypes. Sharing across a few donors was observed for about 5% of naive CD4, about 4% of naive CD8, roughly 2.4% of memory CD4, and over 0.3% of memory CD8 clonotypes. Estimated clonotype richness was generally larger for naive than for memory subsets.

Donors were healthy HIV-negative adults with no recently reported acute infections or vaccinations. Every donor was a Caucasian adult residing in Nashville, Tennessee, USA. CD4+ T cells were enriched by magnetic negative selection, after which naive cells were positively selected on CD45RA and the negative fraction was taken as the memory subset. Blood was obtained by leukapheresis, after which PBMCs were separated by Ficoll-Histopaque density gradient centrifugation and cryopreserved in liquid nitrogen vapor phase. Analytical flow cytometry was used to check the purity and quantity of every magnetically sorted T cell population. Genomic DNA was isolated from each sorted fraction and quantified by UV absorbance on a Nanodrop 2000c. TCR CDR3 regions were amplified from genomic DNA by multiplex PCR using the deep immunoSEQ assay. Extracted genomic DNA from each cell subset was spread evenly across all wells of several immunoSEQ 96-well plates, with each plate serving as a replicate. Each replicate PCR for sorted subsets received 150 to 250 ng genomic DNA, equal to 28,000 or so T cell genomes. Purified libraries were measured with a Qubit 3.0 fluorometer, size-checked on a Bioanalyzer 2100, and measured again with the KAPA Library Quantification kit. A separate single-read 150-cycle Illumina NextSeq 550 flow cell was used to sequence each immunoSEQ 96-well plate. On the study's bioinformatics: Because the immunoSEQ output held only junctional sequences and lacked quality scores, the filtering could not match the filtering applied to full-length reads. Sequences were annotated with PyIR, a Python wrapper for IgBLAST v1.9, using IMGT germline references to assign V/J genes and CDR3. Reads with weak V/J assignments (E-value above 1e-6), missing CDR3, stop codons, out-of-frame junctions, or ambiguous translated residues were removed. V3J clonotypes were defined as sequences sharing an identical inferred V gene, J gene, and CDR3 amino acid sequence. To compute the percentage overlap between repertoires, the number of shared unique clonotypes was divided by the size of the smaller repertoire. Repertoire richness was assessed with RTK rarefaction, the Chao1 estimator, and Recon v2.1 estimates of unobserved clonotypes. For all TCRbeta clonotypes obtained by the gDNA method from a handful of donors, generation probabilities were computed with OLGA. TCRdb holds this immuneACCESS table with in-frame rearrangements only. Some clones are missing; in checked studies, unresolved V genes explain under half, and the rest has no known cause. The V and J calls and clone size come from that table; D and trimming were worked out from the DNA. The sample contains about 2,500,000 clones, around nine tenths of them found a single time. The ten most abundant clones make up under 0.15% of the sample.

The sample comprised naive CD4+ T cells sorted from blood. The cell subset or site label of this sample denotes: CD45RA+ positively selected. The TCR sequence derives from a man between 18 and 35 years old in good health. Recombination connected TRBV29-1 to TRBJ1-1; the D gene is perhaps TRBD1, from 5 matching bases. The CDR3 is CSVEVWSREEDTEAFF. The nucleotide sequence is TGCAGCGTTGAAGTTTGGTCCAGGGAGGAAGACACTGAAGCTTTCTTT. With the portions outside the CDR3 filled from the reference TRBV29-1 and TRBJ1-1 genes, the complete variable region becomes SAVISQKPSRDICQRGTSLTIQCQVDSQVTMMFWYRQQPGQSLTLIATANQGSEATYESGFVIDKFPISRPNLTFSTLTVSNMSPEDSSIYLCSVEVWSREEDTEAFFGQGTRLTVV.